This entry describes one T cell receptor (beta chain). The antigen is unknown. The data were obtained in a study of shared clonotypes between healthy human individuals. Study observations and caveats: Large depth notwithstanding, sorted-subset sequencing proved incomplete by rarefaction.

The CDR3 loop spans 14 amino acids. Germline values: CDR1 MGHRA, CDR2 YSYEKL. Germline trimming cut 0 bases from V and 6 bases from J; bases unmatched to any gene: 4. Some clones are missing from TCRdb's copy, which holds only in-frame ones; the method was immunoSEQ multiplex PCR. The sample shows fewer than 1.4 million clones, about 80% of them seen only once. The receptor's source is a man aged 18 to 29 in good health. Some clones in this sample may be carry-over from other donors' samples. This rearrangement joins TRBV4-1 to TRBJ1-2; 7 bases agree with TRBD1. The sample taken for sequencing was memory CD4+ T cells from PBMCs. Indicated subset: CD45RA-negative fraction. For the CDR3, the DNA is TGCGCCAGCAGCCAAGATGGGCAGGGGGATGGCTACACCTTC. Translation: CASSQDGQGDGYTF.